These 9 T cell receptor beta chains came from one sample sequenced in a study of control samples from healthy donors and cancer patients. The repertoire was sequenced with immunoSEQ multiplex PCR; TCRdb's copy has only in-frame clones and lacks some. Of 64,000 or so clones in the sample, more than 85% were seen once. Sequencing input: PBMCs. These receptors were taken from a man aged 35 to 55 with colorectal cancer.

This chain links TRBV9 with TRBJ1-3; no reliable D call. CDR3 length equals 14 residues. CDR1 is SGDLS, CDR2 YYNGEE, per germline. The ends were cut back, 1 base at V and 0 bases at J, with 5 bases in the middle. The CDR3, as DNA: TGTGCCAGCAGCGTAACCTACTCTGGAAACACCATATATTTT. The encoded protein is CASSVTYSGNTIYF.

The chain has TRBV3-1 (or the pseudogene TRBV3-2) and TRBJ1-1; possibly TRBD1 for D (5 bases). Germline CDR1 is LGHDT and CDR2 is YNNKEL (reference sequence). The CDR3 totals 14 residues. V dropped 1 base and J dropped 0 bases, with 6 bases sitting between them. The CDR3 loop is CASSQGQLNTEAFF. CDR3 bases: TGTGCCAGCAGCCAAGGACAGCTGAACACTGAAGCTTTCTTT.

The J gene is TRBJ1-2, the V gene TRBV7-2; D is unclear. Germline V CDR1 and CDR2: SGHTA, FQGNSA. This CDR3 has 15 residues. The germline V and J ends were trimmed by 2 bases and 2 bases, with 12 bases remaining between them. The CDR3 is CASSLPKEGNYGYTF. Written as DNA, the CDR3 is TGTGCCAGCAGCTTACCGAAGGAGGGAAACTATGGCTACACCTTC.

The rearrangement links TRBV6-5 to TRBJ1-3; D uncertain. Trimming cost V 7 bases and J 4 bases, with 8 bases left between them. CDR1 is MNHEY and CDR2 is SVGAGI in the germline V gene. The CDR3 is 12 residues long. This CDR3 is CASTTAGNTIYF. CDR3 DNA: TGTGCCAGCACCACAGCAGGAAACACCATATATTTT.

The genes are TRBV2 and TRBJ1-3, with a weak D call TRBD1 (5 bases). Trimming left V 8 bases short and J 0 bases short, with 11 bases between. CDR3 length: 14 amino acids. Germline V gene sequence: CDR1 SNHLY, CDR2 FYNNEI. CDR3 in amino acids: CASVMGVSGNTIYF. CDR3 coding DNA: TGTGCCAGCGTGATGGGGGTCTCTGGAAACACCATATATTTT. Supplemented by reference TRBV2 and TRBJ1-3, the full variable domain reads EPEVTQTPSHQVTQMGQEVILRCVPISNHLYFYWYRQILGQKVEFLVSFYNNEISEKSEIFDDQFSVERPDGSNFTLKIRSTKLEDSAMYFCASVMGVSGNTIYFGEGSWLTVV.

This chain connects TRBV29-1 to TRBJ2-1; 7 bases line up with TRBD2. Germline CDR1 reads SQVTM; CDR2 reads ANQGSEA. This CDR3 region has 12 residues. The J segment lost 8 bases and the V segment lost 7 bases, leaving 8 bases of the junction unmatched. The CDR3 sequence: CSGSGVSDEQFF. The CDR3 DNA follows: TGCAGCGGGAGCGGGGTTAGCGATGAGCAGTTCTTC.

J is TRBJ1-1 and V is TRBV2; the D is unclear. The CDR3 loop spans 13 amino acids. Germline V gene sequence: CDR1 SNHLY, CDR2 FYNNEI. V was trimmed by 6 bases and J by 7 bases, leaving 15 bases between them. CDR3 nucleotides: TGTGCCAGCAGCGTAGGCACAATGGGTGAAGCTTTCTTT. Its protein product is CASSVGTMGEAFF.

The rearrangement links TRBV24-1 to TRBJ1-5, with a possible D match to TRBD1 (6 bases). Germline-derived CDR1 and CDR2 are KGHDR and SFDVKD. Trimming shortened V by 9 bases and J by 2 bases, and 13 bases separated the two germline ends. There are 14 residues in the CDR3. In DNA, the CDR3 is TGTGCCACCGAAACAGGGTCGGGCAATCAGCCCCAGCATTTT. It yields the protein CATETGSGNQPQHF.

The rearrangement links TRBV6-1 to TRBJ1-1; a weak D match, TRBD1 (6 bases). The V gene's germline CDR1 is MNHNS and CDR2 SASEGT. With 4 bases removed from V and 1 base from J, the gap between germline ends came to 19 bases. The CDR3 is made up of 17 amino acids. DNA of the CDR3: TGTGCCAGCAGTGCTGACCGACTAGGGACACGGAACACTGAAGCTTTCTTT. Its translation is CASSADRLGTRNTEAFF.